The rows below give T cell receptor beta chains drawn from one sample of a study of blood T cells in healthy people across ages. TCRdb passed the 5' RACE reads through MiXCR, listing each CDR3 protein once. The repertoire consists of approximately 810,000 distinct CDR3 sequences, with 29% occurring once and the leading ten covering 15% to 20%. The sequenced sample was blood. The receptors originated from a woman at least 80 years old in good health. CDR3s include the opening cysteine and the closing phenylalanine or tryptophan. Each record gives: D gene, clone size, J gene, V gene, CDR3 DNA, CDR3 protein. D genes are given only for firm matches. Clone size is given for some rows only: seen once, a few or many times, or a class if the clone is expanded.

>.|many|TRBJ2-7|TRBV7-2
TGTGCCAGCAGCCTAACCCGGGACGGAACCTACGAGCAGTACTTC
CASSLTRDGTYEQYF
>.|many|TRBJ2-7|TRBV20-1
TGCAGTGCTAGAGCCCCGACGGGCTACGAGCAGTACTTC
CSARAPTGYEQYF
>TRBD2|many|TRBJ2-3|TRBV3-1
TGTGCCAGCAGCCAAGGACAGATAAGCGGGGGTACCACAGATACGCAGTATTTT
CASSQGQISGGTTDTQYF
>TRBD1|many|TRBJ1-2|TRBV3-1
TGTGCCAGCAGGAACGGACAGGCTAACTATGGCTACACCTTC
CASRNGQANYGYTF
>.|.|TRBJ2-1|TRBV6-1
TGTGCCAGCAGTGAAGGTTCAGGGAGCCCCTACAATGAGCAGTTCTTC
CASSEGSGSPYNEQFF
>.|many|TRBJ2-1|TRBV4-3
TGCGCCAGCAGCCAAGATTTAGCAGGTCCCACCTACAATGAGCAGTTCTTC
CASSQDLAGPTYNEQFF
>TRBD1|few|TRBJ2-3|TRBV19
TGTGCCAGTAGTCGACGGGACAGCCCACACACAGATACGCAGTATTTT
CASSRRDSPHTDTQYF
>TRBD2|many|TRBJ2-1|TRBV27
TGTGCCAGCAGCCGAAACAGTGGGGGGGTGAGCTCCTACAATGAGCAGTTCTTC
CASSRNSGGVSSYNEQFF
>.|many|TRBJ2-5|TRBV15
TGTGCCACCAGCAAACACCAAGAGACCCAGTACTTC
CATSKHQETQYF
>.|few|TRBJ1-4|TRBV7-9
TGTGCCAGCAGCCCTCGGGACACCTCTAATGAAAAACTGTTTTTT
CASSPRDTSNEKLFF
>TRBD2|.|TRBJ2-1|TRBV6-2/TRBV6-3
TGTGCCAGCAGCACGACTAGCGGGATAGGGGAGACCCAGTTCTTC
CASSTTSGIGETQFF
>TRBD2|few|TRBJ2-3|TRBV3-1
TGTGCCAGCAGCCCTACCATAGCGGGGGGCCGTCCAGATACGCAGTATTTT
CASSPTIAGGRPDTQYF
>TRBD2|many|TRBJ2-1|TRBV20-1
TGCAGTGCCGTACGGACTAGACGTAGTAATGAGCAGTTCTTC
CSAVRTRRSNEQFF
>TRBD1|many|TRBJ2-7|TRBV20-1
TGCAGTCCCCAGGGGGCGGCGACCTACGAGCAGTACTTC
CSPQGAATYEQYF
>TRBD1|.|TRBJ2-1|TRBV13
TGTGCCAGCAACCGGGGACAGGGATCCTCATTTAAGCAGTTCTTC
CASNRGQGSSFKQFF
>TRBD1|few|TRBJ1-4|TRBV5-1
TGCGCCAGCAGCTGGGGACAGGGGGACGAAAAACTGTTTTTT
CASSWGQGDEKLFF
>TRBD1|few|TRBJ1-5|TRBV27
TGTGCCAGCAGGGAAAAGAGGACAGGGAATCAGCCCCAGCATTTT
CASREKRTGNQPQHF
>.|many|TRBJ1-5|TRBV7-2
TGTGCCAGCAGCTCCCAAGGTCTGAATCAGCCCCAGCATTTT
CASSSQGLNQPQHF
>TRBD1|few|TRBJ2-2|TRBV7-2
TGTGCCAGCAGCCCTTCCGGACAGGGGTACACCGGGGAGCTGTTTTTT
CASSPSGQGYTGELFF
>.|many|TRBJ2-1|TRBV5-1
TGCGCCAGCAGCTTGTCGAGCAATGAGCAGTTCTTC
CASSLSSNEQFF